These T cell receptor beta chains were read from a single sample in a study of T cells in Graves' hyperthyroidism and ophthalmopathy. TCRdb redid the calling of the multiplex PCR reads with MiXCR, one entry per CDR3 protein. The repertoire consists of fewer than 900,000 distinct CDR3 sequences, with 15% to 20% occurring once and the leading ten covering over 15%. The specimen was blood. The receptors stem from a woman in her fifties or sixties with Graves' hyperthyroidism that later progressed to Graves' ophthalmopathy. CDR3s include the opening cysteine and the closing phenylalanine or tryptophan. D genes are given only for firm matches. The size of a clone is reported for some rows only, either as once, few or many, or as a class for expanded clones.

j_call: TRBJ1-5
clone_size: many
d_call: NA
v_call: TRBV3-1
cdr3_aa: CASSQRTGVSNQPQHF
cdr3_nt: TGTGCCAGCAGCCAAAGGACTGGTGTTAGCAATCAGCCCCAGCATTTT

j_call: TRBJ2-1
clone_size: many
d_call: NA
v_call: TRBV12-3/TRBV12-4
cdr3_aa: CASSPDLGRIYNEQFF
cdr3_nt: TGTGCCAGCAGTCCGGACCTCGGGAGAATCTACAATGAGCAGTTCTTC

j_call: TRBJ1-3
clone_size: NA
d_call: NA
v_call: TRBV12-3/TRBV12-4
cdr3_aa: CASSFPGGNTIYF
cdr3_nt: TGTGCCAGCAGTTTCCCGGGTGGAAACACCATATATTTT

j_call: TRBJ2-3
clone_size: few
d_call: NA
v_call: TRBV25-1
cdr3_aa: CASSARKILADTQYF
cdr3_nt: TGTGCCAGCAGTGCAAGGAAAATCTTGGCGGATACGCAGTATTTT

j_call: TRBJ1-5
clone_size: NA
d_call: NA
v_call: TRBV6-5
cdr3_aa: CASSYSPREGQPQHF
cdr3_nt: TGTGCCAGCAGTTACTCACCCAGGGAAGGTCAGCCCCAGCATTTT

j_call: TRBJ2-3
clone_size: many
d_call: TRBD1
v_call: TRBV5-1
cdr3_aa: CASSKRQGTDVDTQYF
cdr3_nt: TGCGCCAGCAGCAAGAGACAGGGCACGGATGTGGATACGCAGTATTTT

j_call: TRBJ1-2
clone_size: NA
d_call: TRBD1
v_call: TRBV28
cdr3_aa: CASNLPGQEPPRGYTF
cdr3_nt: TGTGCCAGCAATCTACCGGGACAGGAGCCGCCGAGGGGCTACACCTTC

j_call: TRBJ2-5
clone_size: NA
d_call: NA
v_call: TRBV5-4
cdr3_aa: CASSLALGAGGETQYF
cdr3_nt: TGTGCCAGCAGCTTGGCCTTAGGGGCAGGAGGGGAGACCCAGTACTTC

j_call: TRBJ2-3
clone_size: NA
d_call: TRBD2
v_call: TRBV6-1
cdr3_aa: CAPDRGGWGDTQYF
cdr3_nt: TGTGCCCCCGACCGGGGGGGGTGGGGAGATACGCAGTATTTT

j_call: TRBJ1-1
clone_size: many
d_call: TRBD1
v_call: TRBV30
cdr3_aa: CAWSVPRTGQGTTEAFF
cdr3_nt: TGTGCCTGGAGTGTACCCCGGACAGGCCAAGGTACCACTGAAGCTTTCTTT

j_call: TRBJ2-1
clone_size: NA
d_call: TRBD1
v_call: TRBV6-2/TRBV6-3
cdr3_aa: CASSLGLGFGTGPLTLGGEQFF
cdr3_nt: TGTGCCAGCAGTTTAGGCTTAGGGTTCGGGACAGGTCCTCTTACGTTGGGCGGTGAGCAGTTCTTC

j_call: TRBJ1-2
clone_size: few
d_call: NA
v_call: TRBV10-2
cdr3_aa: CASSDWGASYGYTF
cdr3_nt: TGCGCCAGCAGTGATTGGGGTGCGTCCTATGGCTACACCTTC

j_call: TRBJ1-5
clone_size: many
d_call: TRBD1
v_call: TRBV2
cdr3_aa: CASKTDRDRPNQPQHF
cdr3_nt: TGTGCCAGCAAGACCGACCGGGACAGGCCCAATCAGCCCCAGCATTTT

j_call: TRBJ2-1
clone_size: NA
d_call: TRBD1
v_call: TRBV27
cdr3_aa: CASKGVTGGRNEQFF
cdr3_nt: TGTGCCAGCAAAGGGGTAACAGGGGGCCGGAATGAGCAGTTCTTC

j_call: TRBJ2-1
clone_size: NA
d_call: NA
v_call: TRBV25-1
cdr3_aa: CASSRDLPSSYNEQFF
cdr3_nt: TGTGCCAGCAGTCGGGACTTACCGAGCTCCTACAATGAGCAGTTCTTC

j_call: TRBJ1-1
clone_size: NA
d_call: NA
v_call: TRBV6-1
cdr3_aa: CASSKAREAFF
cdr3_nt: TGTGCCAGCAGTAAAGCCCGGGAAGCTTTCTTT

j_call: TRBJ1-2
clone_size: few
d_call: NA
v_call: TRBV27
cdr3_aa: CASRSWDYGYTF
cdr3_nt: TGTGCCAGCAGAAGTTGGGACTATGGCTACACCTTC

j_call: TRBJ2-1
clone_size: few
d_call: NA
v_call: TRBV27
cdr3_aa: CASTVGSGVGNEQFF
cdr3_nt: TGTGCCAGCACCGTTGGGTCAGGGGTGGGCAATGAGCAGTTCTTC

j_call: TRBJ1-1
clone_size: many
d_call: TRBD1
v_call: TRBV18
cdr3_aa: CASPGQGNTEAFF
cdr3_nt: TGTGCCAGCCCTGGACAGGGGAACACTGAAGCTTTCTTT

j_call: TRBJ2-2
clone_size: few
d_call: TRBD1
v_call: TRBV12-3/TRBV12-4
cdr3_aa: CASSRTGGYTGELFF
cdr3_nt: TGTGCCAGCAGTCGGACAGGGGGCTACACCGGGGAGCTGTTTTTT

j_call: TRBJ1-2
clone_size: few
d_call: NA
v_call: TRBV19
cdr3_aa: CASSIGQINGYTF
cdr3_nt: TGTGCCAGTAGTATTGGACAGATAAATGGCTACACCTTC

j_call: TRBJ1-4
clone_size: NA
d_call: TRBD1
v_call: TRBV30
cdr3_aa: CAWSVPTGILTNEKLFF
cdr3_nt: TGTGCCTGGAGTGTACCGACAGGGATCCTAACTAATGAAAAACTGTTTTTT

j_call: TRBJ2-5
clone_size: NA
d_call: NA
v_call: TRBV6-1
cdr3_aa: CASKTQDYYQETQYF
cdr3_nt: TGTGCCAGCAAAACCCAAGACTACTACCAAGAGACCCAGTACTTC

j_call: TRBJ1-6
clone_size: NA
d_call: NA
v_call: TRBV4-2
cdr3_aa: CASSQVLSGGNSPLHF
cdr3_nt: TGTGCCAGCAGCCAAGTACTAAGCGGGGGTAATTCACCCCTCCACTTT

j_call: TRBJ2-5
clone_size: NA
d_call: TRBD2
v_call: TRBV12-3/TRBV12-4
cdr3_aa: CASSLRGAAGGMETQYF
cdr3_nt: TGTGCCAGCAGTTTAAGAGGGGCAGCGGGGGGTATGGAGACCCAGTACTTC